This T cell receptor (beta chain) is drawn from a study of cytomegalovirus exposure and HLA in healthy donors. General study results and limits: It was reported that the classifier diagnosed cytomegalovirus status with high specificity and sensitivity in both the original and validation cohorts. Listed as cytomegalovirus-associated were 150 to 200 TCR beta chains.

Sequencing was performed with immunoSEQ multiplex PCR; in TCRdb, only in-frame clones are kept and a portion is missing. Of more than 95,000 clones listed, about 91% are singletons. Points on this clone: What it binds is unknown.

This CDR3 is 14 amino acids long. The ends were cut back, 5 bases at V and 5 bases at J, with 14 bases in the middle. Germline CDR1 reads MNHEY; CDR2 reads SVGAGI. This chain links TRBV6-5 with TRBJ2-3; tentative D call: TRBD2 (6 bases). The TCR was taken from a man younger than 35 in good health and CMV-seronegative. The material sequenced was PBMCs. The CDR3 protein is CASSPSGVGDTQYF. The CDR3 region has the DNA TGTGCCAGCAGTCCCTCGGGGGTTGGAGATACGCAGTATTTT.